This T cell receptor (beta chain) was identified during a study of T cell repertoires in cytomegalovirus infection. Germline CDR1 and CDR2: SGHTA and FQGNSA. This CDR3 comprises 15 residues. V lost 4 bases to trimming and J lost 3 bases; unmatched junction nucleotides: 5. From the reads, TCRdb called clonotypes with MiXCR, one entry per CDR3 protein. The sample has about 830,000 distinct CDR3 sequences, 32% seen once. This clonotype was counted ten times or more. The antigen is unknown. The chain is built from TRBV7-2 and TRBJ2-3, with 9 bases fitting TRBD1. This specimen was cultured CD8+ T cells from PBMCs, taken from culture after CMV antigen stimulation. This receptor was taken from a human donor in good health (CMV status not recorded). Some clones in this sample may be carry-over from other donors' samples. The DNA of the CDR3 is TGTGCCAGCAGCTCCGGGACAGGGTATACAGATACGCAGTATTTT. As protein: CASSSGTGYTDTQYF.